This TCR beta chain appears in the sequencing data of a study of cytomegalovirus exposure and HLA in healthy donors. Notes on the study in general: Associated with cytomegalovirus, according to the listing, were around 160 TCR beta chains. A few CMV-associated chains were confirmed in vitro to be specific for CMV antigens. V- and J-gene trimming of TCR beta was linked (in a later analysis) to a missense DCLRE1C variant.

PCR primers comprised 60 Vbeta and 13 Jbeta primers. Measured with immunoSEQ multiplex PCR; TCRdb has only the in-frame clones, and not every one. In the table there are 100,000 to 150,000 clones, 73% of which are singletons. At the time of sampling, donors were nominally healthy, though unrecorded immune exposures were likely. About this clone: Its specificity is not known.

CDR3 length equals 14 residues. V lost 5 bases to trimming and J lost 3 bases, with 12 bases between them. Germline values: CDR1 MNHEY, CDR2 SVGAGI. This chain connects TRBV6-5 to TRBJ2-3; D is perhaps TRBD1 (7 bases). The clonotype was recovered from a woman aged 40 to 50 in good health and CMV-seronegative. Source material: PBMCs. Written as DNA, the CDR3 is TGTGCCAGCAGTGTTCAGGGGGGTACAGATACGCAGTATTTT. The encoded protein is CASSVQGGTDTQYF.